The 16 T cell receptor beta chains given below trace back to one sample, sequenced in a study of PD-L1 blockade in urothelial cancer (dated by TCRdb to about 2017). Interpreted using the paper, the time point label stands for: peripheral blood 6 weeks after treatment start. Library generation was performed with the immunoSEQ multiplex PCR assay. In TCRdb, the immuneACCESS table is reduced to in-frame sequences with V and J assigned. These tables do not hold every clone; where another copy was compared, an unresolved V gene accounts for under half, and the others remain unexplained. The sample has approximately 47,000 clones on record, roughly 80% of them singletons. The top ten clones comprise approximately 8.3% of the sample. Source: PBMCs, taken around atezolizumab (anti-PD-L1) treatment. These receptors were obtained from a man between 65 and 85 years old with urothelial cancer.

The chain uses TRBV30 and TRBJ1-5, with a tentative D call TRBD1 (5 bases). The germline V gene encodes CDR1 GTSNPN and CDR2 SVGIG (reference sequence). This CDR3 is 13 amino acids long. V gave up 6 bases and J gave up 6 bases, with 15 bases separating them. CDR3 DNA: TGTGCCTGTGGGGTGACAGTGACTCAGCCCCAGCATTTT. Translation gives CACGVTVTQPQHF.

J is TRBJ1-5 and V is TRBV9, with D hard to call. Germline values: CDR1 SGDLS, CDR2 YYNGEE. Trimming shortened V by 0 bases and J by 2 bases, and 9 bases separated the two germline ends. This CDR3 has 15 residues. CDR3 in DNA: TGTGCCAGCAGCGTAGATGGACTTGGCAATCAGCCCCAGCATTTT. It is translated as CASSVDGLGNQPQHF. Filled out from reference TRBV9 and TRBJ1-5, the complete variable domain reads DSGVTQTPKHLITATGQRVTLRCSPRSGDLSVYWYQQSLDQGLQFLIQYYNGEERAKGNILERFSAQQFPDLHSELNLSSLELGDSALYFCASSVDGLGNQPQHFGDGTRLSIL.

The chain employs TRBV6-1 and TRBJ1-4; 8 bases line up with TRBD1. This CDR3 region has 14 residues. Per germline, CDR1 MNHNS and CDR2 SASEGT. J was trimmed by 8 bases and V by 2 bases; bases with no gene match: 4. CDR3 DNA sequence: TGTGCCAGCAGTGAAATAGGACAGGGAGAAAAACTGTTTTTT. Protein: CASSEIGQGEKLFF.

The chain couples TRBV25-1 to TRBJ1-2, with TRBD1 as a possible D gene (5 bases). Germline V gives CDR1 MGHDK, CDR2 SYGVNS. This CDR3 has 12 residues. The ends were cut back, 5 bases at V and 4 bases at J, with 8 bases in the middle. Here the CDR3 reads CASSPQGYGYTF. The CDR3 DNA is TGTGCCAGCAGTCCTCAGGGCTATGGCTACACCTTC.

This clone was detected only once. The V gene is TRBV9, the J gene TRBJ1-5, with D uncertain. V lost 3 bases to trimming and J lost 7 bases, with 14 bases between them. Looked up from germline, CDR1 is SGDLS and CDR2 is YYNGEE. The CDR3 length is 14 residues. CDR3 residues: CASSAGGPSQPQHF. The CDR3 region has the DNA TGTGCCAGCAGCGCTGGAGGCCCCTCCCAGCCCCAGCATTTT.

The chain employs TRBV4-2 and TRBJ2-4; D perhaps matches TRBD1 (6 bases). Germline V CDR1 and CDR2: LGHNA, YNFKEQ. The germline V and J ends were trimmed by 0 bases and 2 bases, with 14 bases remaining between them. This CDR3 region has 17 residues. CDR3 nucleotides: TGTGCCAGCAGCCAAGAAGGGCCGGGGACAACCAAAAACATTCAGTACTTC. This encodes CASSQEGPGTTKNIQYF.

This clone was found a few times. The V call is TRBV6-5, the J call TRBJ1-2; TRBD1 matches at 8 bases. The CDR3 length is 11 residues. Trimming removed 10 bases from V and 8 bases from J; junction bases left unmatched: 6. Looked up from germline, CDR1 is MNHEY and CDR2 is SVGAGI. The DNA of the CDR3 is TGTGCCACCGGACAGGGAGAAGGCTACACCTTC. Translating gives CATGQGEGYTF.

V usage is TRBV19 and J usage is TRBJ2-3; 8 bases map to TRBD1. The CDR3 contains 14 residues. CDR1 is LNHDA, CDR2 SQIVND, per germline (reference sequence). The trim removed 3 bases at V and 4 bases at J, leaving 3 bases unmatched. CDR3 sequence: CASSIGQGSDTQYF. In nucleotides, the CDR3 is TGTGCCAGTAGTATTGGACAGGGATCAGATACGCAGTATTTT. Complete variable domain (other parts from reference TRBV19 and TRBJ2-3): DGGITQSPKYLFRKEGQNVTLSCEQNLNHDAMYWYRQDPGQGLRLIYYSQIVNDFQKGDIAEGYSVSREKKESFPLTVTSAQKNPTAFYLCASSIGQGSDTQYFGPGTRLTVL.

The chain links TRBV7-2 to TRBJ2-7; TRBD2 agrees at 13 bases. CDR3 length: 19 residues. Looked up from germline, CDR1 is SGHTA and CDR2 is FQGNSA. V trimming: 6 bases; J trimming: 0 bases; junction bases outside the gene matches: 14. CDR3 sequence (DNA): TGTGCCAGCAGATCCAACCCGGGACTAGCGGGACCAAGCTCCTACGAGCAGTACTTC. This gives the protein CASRSNPGLAGPSSYEQYF.

As DNA, the CDR3 is TGTGCCAGCAGTTCCAGGACTAGCGGGAGGGGTTACGAGCAGTACTTC. Its translation is CASSSRTSGRGYEQYF. The chain has TRBV6-6 and TRBJ2-7, with 15 bases lining up with TRBD2. Losses at the gene ends were 4 bases for V and 4 bases for J; bases not matched to a gene: 5. The germline V gene encodes CDR1 MNHNY and CDR2 SVGAGI (reference sequence). CDR3 length: 16 amino acids.

The chain couples TRBV9 to TRBJ2-1; 8 nucleotides agree with TRBD2. This CDR3 is 15 amino acids long. J was trimmed by 3 bases and V by 4 bases; bases with no gene match: 6. Germline V lookup: CDR1 SGDLS, CDR2 YYNGEE. CDR3 coding DNA: TGTGCCAGCAGCCCCAGCGGGAGCTACTACAATGAGCAGTTCTTC. Protein: CASSPSGSYYNEQFF.

The table lists this clone with a count of one. The chain is built from TRBV28 and TRBJ1-5; D gene unclear. The V end lost 3 bases, the J end lost 0 bases, and 3 bases lay between the germline ends. This CDR3 has 13 residues. Germline CDR1 is MDHEN and CDR2 is SYDVKM. CDR3 region: CASSFYSNQPQHF. As DNA, the CDR3 is TGTGCCAGCAGTTTTTATAGCAATCAGCCCCAGCATTTT.

This rearrangement joins TRBV7-8 to TRBJ2-2; D is perhaps TRBD2 (5 bases). This CDR3 is built from 16 residues. Looked up from germline, CDR1 is SGHVS and CDR2 is FQNEAQ. Trimming left V 3 bases short and J 1 base short, with 12 bases between. CDR3 sequence (DNA): TGTGCCAGCAGCTTGCGGGCAGTTAGGAACACCGGGGAGCTGTTTTTT. It translates to CASSLRAVRNTGELFF.

The gene calls are TRBV18 and TRBJ1-4, with TRBD1 identical over 9 bases. This CDR3 is 15 amino acids long. Germline V gene lookup returns CDR1 KGHSH and CDR2 LQKENI. V lost 3 bases and J lost 7; bases outside the gene matches: 6. CDR3 sequence: CASSPGQGRGEKLFF. DNA for the CDR3: TGTGCCAGCTCACCTGGACAGGGGCGTGGTGAAAAACTGTTTTTT.

This clone turned up a few times. The chain has TRBV6-6 and TRBJ1-5; D call uncertain. V was trimmed by 8 bases and J by 0 bases, leaving 17 bases between them. In germline, CDR1 is MNHNY, CDR2 SVGAGI (reference sequence). The CDR3 length is 16 residues. The CDR3 sequence: CASRREADYSNQPQHF. The CDR3 DNA reads TGTGCCAGCCGACGAGAGGCAGACTATAGCAATCAGCCCCAGCATTTT.

The chain is built from TRBV5-1 and TRBJ2-2, with 7 bases lining up with TRBD1. The ends lost 4 bases at V and 0 bases at J; junction bases unmatched: 6. CDR1 SGHRS and CDR2 YFSETQ come from the germline V gene. This CDR3 has 16 amino acids. The CDR3 reads CASSIQGPTNTGELFF. In DNA form, the CDR3 reads TGCGCCAGCAGCATACAGGGGCCTACGAACACCGGGGAGCTGTTTTTT.